Listed here are 28 T cell receptor beta chains from one sample, sequenced in a study of cytomegalovirus exposure and HLA in healthy donors. PCR was performed using 60 Vbeta and 13 Jbeta primers. Assay used: immunoSEQ multiplex PCR; TCRdb lists only in-frame clones, some missing. The sample consists of 85,000 to 95,000 clones, approximately 57% of them appearing once. The sequencing sample was made of PBMCs. The receptors here all came from a woman in her 30s in good health and CMV-seronegative.

As for this clone: Its ends do not fully match the called genes, so a read error is possible. The sample has other DNA sequences that encode this CDR3 too. This chain connects TRBV2 to TRBJ1-1, with 8 nucleotides matching TRBD1. Per the germline V gene, CDR1 is SNHLY and CDR2 is FYNNEI. The CDR3 is 14 residues long. As DNA, the CDR3 is TGTGCCAGCAACCCGTGGCAGGGGGCGACTGAAGCCTTCTTT. Its protein product is CASNPWQGATEAFF.

The V gene is TRBV19, the J gene TRBJ1-5, with 7 nucleotides matching TRBD1. CDR1 and CDR2 from the germline V gene are LNHDA and SQIVND (reference sequence). Trimming cost V 8 bases and J 2 bases; bases outside gene matches: 3. This CDR3 region has 13 residues. CDR3 sequence reads: CASQGVGNQPQHF. CDR3 nucleotide sequence: TGTGCCAGTCAGGGGGTCGGCAATCAGCCCCAGCATTTT. Combining the CDR3 with reference TRBV19 and TRBJ1-5 gives the whole variable domain DGGITQSPKYLFRKEGQNVTLSCEQNLNHDAMYWYRQDPGQGLRLIYYSQIVNDFQKGDIAEGYSVSREKKESFPLTVTSAQKNPTAFYLCASQGVGNQPQHFGDGTRLSIL.

There are a few counts of this clone. The chain carries TRBV9 and TRBJ2-7, with TRBD2 as a possible D gene (5 bases). The V gene's germline CDR1 is SGDLS and CDR2 YYNGEE. This CDR3 has 15 amino acids. V lost 1 base and J 6 bases, leaving 17 bases between the germline ends. The CDR3 reads CASSVRNRGDGEQYF. The CDR3 DNA is TGTGCCAGCAGCGTACGTAACCGGGGAGATGGCGAGCAGTACTTC.

This sequence joins TRBV7-9 and TRBJ1-5; D is possibly TRBD1 (5 bases). The ends were cut back, 0 bases at V and 0 bases at J, with 12 bases in the middle. Germline V lookup: CDR1 SEHNR, CDR2 FQNEAQ (reference sequence). CDR3 size: 17 residues. In nucleotides, the CDR3 is TGTGCCAGCAGCTTAGCGGTTGGGGGACTTAGCAATCAGCCCCAGCATTTT. It translates to CASSLAVGGLSNQPQHF.

This clone appeared once. The chain couples TRBV7-9 to TRBJ2-7, with 7 bases identical to TRBD1. CDR1 and CDR2 (germline): SEHNR, FQNEAQ (reference sequence). This CDR3 is built from 14 residues. Germline trimming cut 5 bases from V and 3 bases from J; bases unmatched to any gene: 7. The CDR3: CASSIQGSVYEQYF. CDR3 sequence (DNA): TGTGCCAGCAGCATACAGGGGTCTGTCTACGAGCAGTACTTC.

The gene calls are TRBV6-5 and TRBJ2-2; no firm D call. Germline V CDR1 and CDR2: MNHEY, SVGAGI. This CDR3 comprises 15 residues. The ends were cut back, 0 bases at V and 2 bases at J, with 7 bases in the middle. The CDR3 is CASSYSFVNTGELFF. The DNA for the CDR3 is TGTGCCAGCAGTTACTCGTTTGTAAACACCGGGGAGCTGTTTTTT.

This clone was seen more than once but under ten times. The chain combines TRBV19 with TRBJ2-3; tentative D call: TRBD2 (5 bases). Germline-derived CDR1 and CDR2 are LNHDA and SQIVND (reference sequence). The CDR3 runs to 15 residues. Trimming stripped 7 bases from V and 0 bases from J, with 14 bases between. CDR3 protein: CASNGRRVSTDTQYF. The CDR3 nucleotides are TGTGCCAGTAATGGGAGACGAGTTAGCACAGATACGCAGTATTTT.

This sequence joins TRBV5-4 and TRBJ2-1, with 8 bases matching TRBD2. From germline, CDR1 is SGHNT and CDR2 YYREEE (reference sequence). This CDR3 spans 15 amino acids. Trimming took 4 bases from V and 6 from J; bases not matched to a gene: 9. The CDR3 protein is CASSPRGGLSNEQFF. DNA of the CDR3: TGTGCCAGCAGCCCACGGGGGGGGCTCTCCAATGAGCAGTTCTTC.

The DNA for the CDR3 is TGCGCCAGCAGTCCAAGCGCCCGGGACACCATATATTTT. This encodes CASSPSARDTIYF. This rearrangement joins TRBV10-2 to TRBJ1-3; D is uncertain. The germline V and J ends were trimmed by 5 bases and 8 bases, with 13 bases remaining between them. The CDR3 runs 13 residues. The germline V gene has CDR1 WSHSY and CDR2 SAAADI.

The chain couples TRBV5-1 to TRBJ2-1; 8 bases are a match to TRBD2. The J segment lost 7 bases and the V segment lost 4 bases, leaving 10 bases of the junction unmatched. Germline V gene lookup returns CDR1 SGHRS and CDR2 YFSETQ. This CDR3 spans 15 amino acids. As DNA, the CDR3 is TGCGCCAGCAGCCCGGCCAGCGGGGGCGGAAATGAGCAGTTCTTC. Its translation: CASSPASGGGNEQFF.

This clone occurred a few times. This chain links TRBV2 with TRBJ2-7; D is perhaps TRBD2 (6 bases). Trimming removed 3 bases from V and 5 bases from J, with 11 bases in between. The CDR3 has 13 amino acids. Looked up from germline, CDR1 is SNHLY and CDR2 is FYNNEI. Written as DNA, the CDR3 is TGTGCCAGCAGTGATCCCTCGGGGGACGAGCAGTACTTC. Translated, it gives CASSDPSGDEQYF.

J is TRBJ1-2 and V is TRBV29-1; D is undetermined. V lost 5 bases to trimming and J lost 8 bases, with 12 bases between them. Germline CDR1 reads SQVTM; CDR2 reads ANQGSEA. The CDR3 is 11 amino acids. The CDR3 reads CSVWETGGYTF. The CDR3 DNA reads as TGCAGCGTTTGGGAGACGGGCGGCTACACCTTC. The variable domain in full, completed from reference TRBV29-1 and TRBJ1-2, reads SAVISQKPSRDICQRGTSLTIQCQVDSQVTMMFWYRQQPGQSLTLIATANQGSEATYESGFVIDKFPISRPNLTFSTLTVSNMSPEDSSIYLCSVWETGGYTFGSGTRLTVV.

The chain is built from TRBV5-1 and TRBJ2-7; 11 bases agree with TRBD2. V shed 9 bases, J shed 0 bases, and the junction held 5 bases outside the gene matches. Germline loops: CDR1 SGHRS, CDR2 YFSETQ. The CDR3 runs 14 residues. CDR3 DNA: TGCGCCACCCGACTAGCGGGGTACTCCTACGAGCAGTACTTC. Its translation: CATRLAGYSYEQYF.

The gene calls are TRBV6-5 and TRBJ2-4; 7 bases map to TRBD2. The germline V gene encodes CDR1 MNHEY and CDR2 SVGAGI. There are 13 residues in the CDR3. Germline trimming cut 5 bases from V and 7 bases from J; bases unmatched to any gene: 5. CDR3 DNA: TGTGCCAGCAGTCCGTCCGGGGGGAACATTCAGTACTTC. This encodes CASSPSGGNIQYF.

This clone has just a few counts. This chain links TRBV7-9 with TRBJ1-1, with D unclear. The CDR3 is 13 residues long. The germline V gene has CDR1 SEHNR and CDR2 FQNEAQ (reference sequence). Trimming removed 7 bases from V and 1 base from J, with 10 bases in between. The CDR3 sequence is CASTPLGNTEAFF. CDR3 nucleotide sequence: TGTGCCAGCACCCCTCTAGGGAACACTGAAGCTTTCTTT.

This clone occurred a few times. The chain links TRBV27 to TRBJ1-4; unclear D gene. Trimming took off 4 bases at V and 4 bases at J, with 10 bases between the two ends. This CDR3 region has 14 residues. CDR1 is MNHEY, CDR2 SMNVEV, per germline (reference sequence). The CDR3 bases are TGTGCCAGCAGTTCTTTCATGAGTAATGAAAAACTGTTTTTT. It specifies CASSSFMSNEKLFF. The full variable domain, in which reference TRBV27 and TRBJ1-4 provide the parts outside the CDR3, is EAQVTQNPRYLITVTGKKLTVTCSQNMNHEYMSWYRQDPGLGLRQIYYSMNVEVTDKGDVPEGYKVSRKEKRNFPLILESPSPNQTSLYFCASSSFMSNEKLFFGSGTQLSVL.

The rearrangement links TRBV10-3 to TRBJ2-5; D is perhaps TRBD2 (7 bases). V was pared by 3 bases and J by 7 bases, with 12 bases between. CDR3 size: 13 residues. Germline V gene data show CDR1 as ENHRY and CDR2 as SYGVKD. CDR3 sequence: CAISDGEGGTQYF. CDR3 bases: TGTGCCATCAGTGATGGGGAGGGGGGGACCCAGTACTTC.

This clone was observed a handful of times. This chain connects TRBV5-1 to TRBJ2-1; 12 bases match TRBD2. With 4 bases clipped from V and 6 bases from J, the junction kept 11 bases outside the gene matches. CDR3 length: 17 amino acids. The germline V gene encodes CDR1 SGHRS and CDR2 YFSETQ. CDR3 DNA sequence: TGCGCCAGCAGCCCGAGACTAGCGGGAGTTCAAAGCAATGAGCAGTTCTTC. It encodes CASSPRLAGVQSNEQFF.

This clone was seen a few times. The V gene is TRBV7-2, the J gene TRBJ2-2, with TRBD1 as a possible D gene (5 bases). The CDR3 contains 14 residues. Looked up from germline, CDR1 is SGHTA and CDR2 is FQGNSA. V lost 2 bases and J lost 8, with 12 bases in between. CDR3 in amino acids: CASSLKGYTGELFF. The CDR3 nucleotides read TGTGCCAGCAGCTTAAAGGGGTATACGGGGGAGCTGTTTTTT.

CDR3 in amino acids: CAIRWTGGNTEAFF. CDR3 bases: TGTGCCATCAGATGGACAGGGGGGAACACTGAAGCTTTCTTT. This sequence joins TRBV10-3 and TRBJ1-1; 10 nucleotides align to TRBD1. The CDR3 spans 14 residues. J gave up 1 base and V 6 bases, and 2 bases lay outside the gene matches. From germline, CDR1 is ENHRY and CDR2 SYGVKD.

This clone was observed a handful of times. The CDR3 sequence is CASSQVLGDRGYQETQYF. Written as DNA, the CDR3 is TGCGCCAGCAGCCAAGTTCTCGGGGACAGGGGATACCAAGAGACCCAGTACTTC. The chain combines TRBV4-3 with TRBJ2-5, with TRBD1 matching over 10 bases. The CDR3 is made up of 18 amino acids. With 1 base clipped from V and 0 bases from J, the junction kept 8 bases outside the gene matches. The V gene's germline CDR1 is LGHNA and CDR2 YSLEER.

This clone has a count of ten or more. J is TRBJ1-1 and V is TRBV29-1; D remains unclear. Germline V lookup: CDR1 SQVTM, CDR2 ANQGSEA. The CDR3 loop spans 11 amino acids. Trimming pared 7 bases from V and 0 bases from J, leaving 6 bases between. The CDR3 DNA reads TGCAGCGCATACATGAACACTGAAGCTTTCTTT. Translated, it gives CSAYMNTEAFF. Complete variable domain (other parts from reference TRBV29-1 and TRBJ1-1): SAVISQKPSRDICQRGTSLTIQCQVDSQVTMMFWYRQQPGQSLTLIATANQGSEATYESGFVIDKFPISRPNLTFSTLTVSNMSPEDSSIYLCSAYMNTEAFFGQGTRLTVV.

This sequence joins TRBV5-4 and TRBJ2-1; 9 nucleotides line up with TRBD1. Germline V gene lookup returns CDR1 SGHNT and CDR2 YYREEE (reference sequence). V shed 4 bases and J 5 bases; nucleotides not matched to a gene: 7. This CDR3 has 15 amino acids. The CDR3 loop is CASSRPGQGNNEQFF. The CDR3 DNA sequence: TGTGCCAGCAGCCGACCGGGACAGGGCAACAATGAGCAGTTCTTC.

The CDR3 nucleotides read TGCGCCAGCAGCTTATATTCCGTTGGTGGGGACAGGTTCTTCTTAAGCTCCTACGAGCAGTACTTC. Its translation: CASSLYSVGGDRFFLSSYEQYF. V is TRBV5-1 and J is TRBJ2-7; 8 nucleotides line up with TRBD1. From germline, CDR1 is SGHRS and CDR2 YFSETQ. CDR3 length: 22 residues. V lost 2 bases, J lost 0 bases, and 25 bases stayed unmatched.

The chain uses TRBV19 and TRBJ2-7; TRBD1 matches 7 bases. CDR1 and CDR2 from the germline V gene are LNHDA and SQIVND (reference sequence). The CDR3 loop spans 14 amino acids. The ends lost 5 bases at V and 2 bases at J; junction bases unmatched: 6. The CDR3 here is CASSHTGVTYEQYF. The CDR3 nucleotides read TGTGCCAGTAGTCACACAGGGGTCACCTACGAGCAGTACTTC.

V usage is TRBV7-3 and J usage is TRBJ1-3, with TRBD1 matching over 10 bases. Looked up from germline, CDR1 is SGHTA and CDR2 is FQGTGA. Germline trimming cut 4 bases from V and 2 bases from J; bases unmatched to any gene: 2. CDR3 size: 15 residues. The CDR3 loop is CASSSTGGPGNTIYF. The CDR3 DNA reads TGTGCCAGCAGCTCGACAGGGGGCCCTGGAAACACCATATATTTT.

The V and J genes are TRBV6-5 and TRBJ1-2, with 9 positions matching TRBD1. The CDR3 sequence is 13 residues long. Trimming cost V 4 bases and J 6 bases; bases outside gene matches: 3. Germline V CDR1 and CDR2: MNHEY, SVGAGI. The CDR3 here is CASSSRDRDGYTF. CDR3 bases: TGTGCCAGCAGTTCCCGGGACAGGGATGGCTACACCTTC.

This clone was seen more than once but under ten times. CDR3: CASSPIAAGSPQHF. For the CDR3, the DNA is TGCGCCAGCAGCCCCATCGCTGCCGGGTCTCCCCAGCATTTT. The chain joins TRBV4-1 to TRBJ1-5; D is unresolved. Trimming stripped 4 bases from V and 10 bases from J, with 17 bases between. In germline, CDR1 is MGHRA, CDR2 YSYEKL. CDR3 length: 14 residues.